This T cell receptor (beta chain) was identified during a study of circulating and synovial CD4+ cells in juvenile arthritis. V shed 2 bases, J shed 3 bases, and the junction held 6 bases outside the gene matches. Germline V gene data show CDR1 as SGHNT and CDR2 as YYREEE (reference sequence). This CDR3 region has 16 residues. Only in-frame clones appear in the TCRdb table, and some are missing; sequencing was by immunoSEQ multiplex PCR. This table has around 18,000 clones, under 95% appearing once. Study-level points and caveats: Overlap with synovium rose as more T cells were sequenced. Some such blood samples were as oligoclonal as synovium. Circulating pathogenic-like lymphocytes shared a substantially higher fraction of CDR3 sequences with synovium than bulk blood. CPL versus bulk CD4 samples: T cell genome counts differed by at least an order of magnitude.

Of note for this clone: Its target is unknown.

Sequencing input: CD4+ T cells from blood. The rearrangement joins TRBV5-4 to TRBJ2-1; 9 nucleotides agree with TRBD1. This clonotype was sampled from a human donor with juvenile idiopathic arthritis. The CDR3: CASSFEGQGSYNEQFF. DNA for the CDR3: TGTGCCAGCAGCTTCGAGGGACAGGGTAGCTACAATGAGCAGTTCTTC.